Listed below are T cell receptor beta chains from one sample, sequenced in a study of blood T cell repertoires in COVID-19. Libraries were prepared by immunoSEQ multiplex PCR; TCRdb keeps only in-frame clonotypes and omits some of them. The table includes hundreds of thousands of clones, around 90% detected once. Input material: PBMCs or T cells enriched from blood (not recorded which). These receptors were obtained from a man younger than 45 who had recovered from COVID-19. Each CDR3 is given with its conserved first and last residue. The D gene is left open where the match is weak. For some rows the clone size is stated as once, few or many, or as a class when expanded; others skip it.

>-|TRBV5-4|-|TRBJ2-3
CASSLQGGVVTDTQYF
TGTGCCAGCAGCTTGCAGGGAGGCGTTGTAACAGATACGCAGTATTTT
>-|TRBV11-2|-|TRBJ1-2
CASTNRDSWANYGYTF
TGTGCCAGCACCAACCGGGACTCCTGGGCCAACTATGGCTACACCTTC
>-|TRBV24-1|-|TRBJ2-7
CATSDKRDRSNEQYF
TGTGCCACCAGTGATAAGCGGGACAGGTCTAACGAGCAGTACTTC
>TRBD1|TRBV6-5|once|TRBJ2-2
CASSFGQGGWTGELFF
TGTGCCAGCAGTTTCGGACAGGGGGGTTGGACCGGGGAGCTGTTTTTT
>TRBD1|TRBV24-1|-|TRBJ1-5
CATSGDSSNQPQHF
TGTGCCACCAGTGGGGACAGTAGCAATCAGCCCCAGCATTTT
>TRBD1|TRBV30|-|TRBJ2-2
CAWSVGQGVTGELFF
TGTGCCTGGAGTGTAGGGCAGGGGGTGACCGGGGAGCTGTTTTTT
>TRBD1|TRBV28|many|TRBJ2-3
CASSLVGQGTDTQYF
TGTGCCAGCAGTTTAGTGGGACAGGGCACAGATACGCAGTATTTT
>TRBD2|TRBV27|-|TRBJ2-1
CASSPGLAANEQFF
TGTGCCAGCAGTCCCGGACTAGCTGCCAATGAGCAGTTCTTC
>TRBD2|TRBV19|once|TRBJ2-3
CASNPSGRSADTQYF
TGTGCCAGTAACCCTAGCGGGAGGAGCGCAGATACGCAGTATTTT
>TRBD2|TRBV19|-|TRBJ2-7
CASATSGGYEQYF
TGTGCCAGCGCAACTAGCGGGGGCTACGAGCAGTACTTC
>TRBD1|TRBV27|-|TRBJ1-5
CASARFGTGAASNQPQHF
TGTGCCAGCGCCCGGTTCGGGACAGGGGCCGCTAGCAATCAGCCCCAGCATTTT
>TRBD1|TRBV19|few|TRBJ2-1
CASTSGQLYNEQFF
TGTGCCAGTACCTCGGGACAGCTATACAATGAGCAGTTCTTC
>TRBD1|TRBV5-1|-|TRBJ2-7
CASSTDRGASYEQYF
TGCGCCAGCAGCACCGACAGGGGGGCCTCCTACGAGCAGTACTTC
>-|TRBV2|once|TRBJ1-2
CASSEAGYGYTF
TGTGCCAGCAGTGAGGCAGGCTATGGCTACACCTTC
>-|TRBV14|-|TRBJ2-3
CASSQDKGRVPYF
TGTGCCAGCAGCCAAGATAAGGGCAGGGTTCCGTATTTT
>TRBD1|TRBV7-2|few|TRBJ1-2
CASSLIQGAVGYGYTF
TGTGCCAGCAGCTTAATACAGGGGGCTGTAGGCTATGGCTACACCTTC
>TRBD2|TRBV30|-|TRBJ2-4
CAWSVRRGGNIQYF
TGTGCCTGGAGTGTACGGCGGGGGGGAAACATTCAGTACTTC
>TRBD2|TRBV29-1|-|TRBJ2-2
CSVEKVGEGNTGELFF
TGCAGCGTTGAAAAGGTGGGGGAGGGGAACACCGGGGAGCTGTTTTTT
>-|TRBV19|-|TRBJ2-3
CASTTDSSTDTQYF
TGTGCCAGTACCACGGACAGTAGCACAGATACGCAGTATTTT
>-|TRBV9|-|TRBJ2-5
CASSVAGGQETQYF
TGTGCCAGCAGCGTAGCGGGCGGGCAAGAGACCCAGTACTTC
>TRBD1|TRBV7-2|-|TRBJ1-1
CASSSQGGTEAFF
TGTGCCAGCAGCTCCCAGGGGGGCACTGAAGCTTTCTTT
>-|TRBV11-2|-|TRBJ2-7
CASSLDRDWSYEQYF
TGTGCCAGCAGCTTAGACCGGGACTGGTCCTACGAGCAGTACTTC
>TRBD1|TRBV24-1|-|TRBJ1-2
CATSDRRTGEHGYTF
TGTGCCACCAGTGACCGTAGGACAGGGGAGCATGGCTACACCTTC
>TRBD2|TRBV19|once|TRBJ2-1
CASSRTSGGANEQFF
TGTGCCAGTAGTAGGACTAGCGGGGGGGCGAATGAGCAGTTCTTC
>-|TRBV3-1/TRBV3-2|-|TRBJ2-3
CASSQDQGHNTDTQYF
TGTGCCAGCAGCCAAGACCAGGGCCACAACACAGATACGCAGTATTTT
>TRBD1|TRBV24-1|-|TRBJ1-5
CATQKQGAGQPQHF
TGTGCCACTCAGAAACAGGGGGCGGGTCAGCCCCAGCATTTT
>-|TRBV4-3|-|TRBJ1-2
CASSQDRGLYGYTF
TGCGCCAGCAGCCAAGATAGGGGACTTTATGGCTACACCTTC
>TRBD1|TRBV13|-|TRBJ1-1
CASRRGGRPIGEAFF
TGTGCCAGCAGAAGAGGGGGCAGACCTATTGGTGAAGCTTTCTTT
>-|TRBV6-5|-|TRBJ2-7
CASSYRGQLGINEQYF
TGTGCCAGCAGTTACAGAGGGCAGCTCGGCATAAACGAGCAGTACTTC
>TRBD1|TRBV19|-|TRBJ1-5
CASSIRDRDLAQPQHF
TGTGCCAGTAGTATTCGCGACAGGGACTTGGCTCAGCCCCAGCATTTT
>-|TRBV14|few|TRBJ2-7
CASSLKSGPSYEQYF
TGTGCCAGCAGCTTAAAGAGTGGGCCCTCCTACGAGCAGTACTTC
>-|TRBV19|-|TRBJ1-1
CASKAGRMNTEAFF
TGTGCCAGTAAGGCAGGGCGCATGAACACTGAAGCTTTCTTT
>-|TRBV10-3|once|TRBJ1-1
CAISDELSYRTPEAFF
TGTGCCATCAGTGATGAGCTCAGTTACAGGACGCCTGAAGCTTTCTTT
>TRBD2|TRBV14|-|TRBJ2-3
CASSQLAGGFSTDTQYF
TGTGCCAGCAGCCAACTAGCGGGAGGGTTCAGCACAGATACGCAGTATTTT
>-|TRBV4-1|few|TRBJ2-3
CASSQPNPGLTDTQYF
TGCGCCAGCAGCCAACCAAACCCGGGACTGACAGATACGCAGTATTTT
>-|TRBV24-1|-|TRBJ2-2
CATSEPHPGSWGTGELFF
TGTGCCACCAGTGAACCCCATCCCGGGAGTTGGGGCACCGGGGAGCTGTTTTTT
>TRBD1|TRBV11-3|-|TRBJ2-1
CASSLLGGQGAYEQFF
TGTGCCAGCAGCTTGCTTGGGGGACAGGGGGCCTATGAGCAGTTCTTC
>-|TRBV5-1|-|TRBJ2-1
CASSLPGTNEQFF
TGCGCCAGCAGCTTGCCGGGAACGAATGAGCAGTTCTTC
>-|TRBV18|-|TRBJ2-2
CASSSTPTGELFF
TGTGCCAGCTCATCAACACCGACCGGGGAGCTGTTTTTT
>TRBD1|TRBV6-5|-|TRBJ2-5
CASSYSWDRTQETQYF
TGTGCCAGCAGTTACTCATGGGACAGAACCCAAGAGACCCAGTACTTC
>-|TRBV7-2|-|TRBJ1-6
CASSLLQTPNSPLHF
TGTGCCAGCAGCTTATTACAGACCCCGAATTCACCCCTCCACTTT
>TRBD2|TRBV19|-|TRBJ2-1
CASSTDRDLAGVKPNEQFF
TGTGCCAGTAGTACCGACCGTGACTTAGCGGGAGTAAAGCCCAATGAGCAGTTCTTC
>TRBD2|TRBV29-1|-|TRBJ2-1
CSVKAGGTYNEQFF
TGCAGCGTTAAAGCGGGGGGAACCTACAATGAGCAGTTCTTC
>-|TRBV19|-|TRBJ2-1
CASSIRGFDEQFF
TGTGCCAGTAGTATCAGGGGTTTTGATGAGCAGTTCTTC
>TRBD2|TRBV11-2|-|TRBJ2-7
CASRQGTSVVGEQYF
TGTGCCAGCAGACAGGGGACTAGCGTCGTCGGGGAGCAGTACTTC
>TRBD1|TRBV5-1|-|TRBJ1-2
CASSWTGATNYGYTF
TGCGCCAGCAGTTGGACAGGAGCTACTAACTATGGCTACACCTTC
>TRBD2|TRBV4-1|-|TRBJ2-1
CASSQDPSGSSYNEQFF
TGCGCCAGCAGCCAAGATCCTAGCGGGAGCTCCTACAATGAGCAGTTCTTC
>-|TRBV28|-|TRBJ2-7
CASSLMERVPTYEQYF
TGTGCCAGCAGTTTAATGGAGCGGGTCCCAACCTACGAGCAGTACTTC
>-|TRBV11-1|-|TRBJ2-3
CASSFSTDTQYF
TGTGCCAGCAGCTTCTCGACAGATACGCAGTATTTT
>TRBD1|TRBV25-1|-|TRBJ1-1
CASAPTGYTEAFF
TGTGCCAGCGCCCCGACAGGGTACACTGAAGCTTTCTTT
>-|TRBV9|-|TRBJ1-3
CASSGVMVGNTIYF
TGTGCCAGCAGCGGCGTGATGGTTGGAAACACCATATATTTT
>TRBD1|TRBV19|-|TRBJ1-2
CASSIPPYRGSDGYTF
TGTGCCAGTAGCATTCCCCCCTACAGGGGATCGGATGGCTACACCTTC
>TRBD1|TRBV30|-|TRBJ2-3
CAWNRDRGGTDTQYF
TGTGCCTGGAATAGGGACAGGGGGGGCACAGATACGCAGTATTTT
>-|TRBV7-7|-|TRBJ2-3
CASSLGTGKRDTQYF
TGTGCCAGCAGCTTAGGAACAGGGAAAAGAGATACGCAGTATTTT
>TRBD1|TRBV5-1|-|TRBJ1-2
CASSRGTEAYYGYTF
TGCGCCAGCAGCCGGGGGACAGAGGCTTACTATGGCTACACCTTC